This T cell receptor (beta chain) was documented in a study of cytomegalovirus exposure and HLA in healthy donors. V was pared by 0 bases and J by 1 base, with 10 bases between. The length of the CDR3 is 16 residues. Germline CDR1 is KGHSH and CDR2 is LQKENI. Both 60 Vbeta primers and 13 Jbeta primers went into the PCR. In the source study's methods: A later analysis counted around 74 million unique TCR beta chains, some 12 million shared. Using immunoSEQ multiplex PCR, the repertoire was profiled, and TCRdb retains in-frame clones only, with some absent. V and J calls and clone size are given by that table; D and trimming were obtained from the DNA. The profile shows around 150,000 clones, about 80% of them singletons. This clone was observed a single time.

Input material: PBMCs. The chain recombines TRBV18 with TRBJ2-1; a possible D gene is TRBD1 (6 bases). The origin of this receptor is a man aged 25 to 40 in good health and CMV-seronegative. CDR3 nucleotide sequence: TGTGCCAGCTCACCACCGGGCAGGGGATCCTACAATGAGCAGTTCTTC. It yields the protein CASSPPGRGSYNEQFF.